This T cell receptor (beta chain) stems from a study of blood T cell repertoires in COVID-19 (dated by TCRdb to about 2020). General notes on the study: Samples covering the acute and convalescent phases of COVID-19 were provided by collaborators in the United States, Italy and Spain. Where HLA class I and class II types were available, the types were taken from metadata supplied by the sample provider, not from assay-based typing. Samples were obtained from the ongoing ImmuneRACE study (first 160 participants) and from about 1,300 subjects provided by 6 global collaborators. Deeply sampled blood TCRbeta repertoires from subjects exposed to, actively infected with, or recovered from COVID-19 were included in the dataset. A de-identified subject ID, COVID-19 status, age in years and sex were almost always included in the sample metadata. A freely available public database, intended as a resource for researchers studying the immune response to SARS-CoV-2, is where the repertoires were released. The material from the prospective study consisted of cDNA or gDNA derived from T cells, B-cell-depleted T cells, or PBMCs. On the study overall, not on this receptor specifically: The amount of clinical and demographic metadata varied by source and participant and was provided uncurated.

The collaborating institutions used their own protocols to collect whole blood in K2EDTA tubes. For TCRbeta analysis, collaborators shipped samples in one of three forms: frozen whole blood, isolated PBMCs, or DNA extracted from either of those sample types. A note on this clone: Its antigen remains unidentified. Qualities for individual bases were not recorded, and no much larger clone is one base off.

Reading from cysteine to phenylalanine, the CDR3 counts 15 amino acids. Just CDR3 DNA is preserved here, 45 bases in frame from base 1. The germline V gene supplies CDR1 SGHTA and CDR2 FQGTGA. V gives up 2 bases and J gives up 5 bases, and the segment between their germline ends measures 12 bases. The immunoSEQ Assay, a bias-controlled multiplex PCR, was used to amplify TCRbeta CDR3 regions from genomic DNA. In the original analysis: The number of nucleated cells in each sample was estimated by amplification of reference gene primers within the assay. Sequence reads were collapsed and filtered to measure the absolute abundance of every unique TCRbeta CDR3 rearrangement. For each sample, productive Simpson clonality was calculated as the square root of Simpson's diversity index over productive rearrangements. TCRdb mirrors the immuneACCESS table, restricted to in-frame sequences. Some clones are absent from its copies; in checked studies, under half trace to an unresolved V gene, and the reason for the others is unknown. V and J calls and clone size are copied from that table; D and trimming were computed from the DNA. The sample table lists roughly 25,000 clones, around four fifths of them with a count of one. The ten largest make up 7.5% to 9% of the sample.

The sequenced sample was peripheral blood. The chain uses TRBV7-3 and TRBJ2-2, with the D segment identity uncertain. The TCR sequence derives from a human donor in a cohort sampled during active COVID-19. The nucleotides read TGTGCCAGCAGCTTAGGGCTTGCAGGTACCGGGGAGCTGTTTTTT. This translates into CASSLGLAGTGELFF. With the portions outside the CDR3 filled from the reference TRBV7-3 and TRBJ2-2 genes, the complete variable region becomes GAGVSQTPSNKVTEKGKYVELRCDPISGHTALYWYRQSLGQGPEFLIYFQGTGAADDSGLPNDRFFAVRPEGSVSTLKIQRTERGDSAVYLCASSLGLAGTGELFFGEGSRLTVL.